This entry lists 4 T cell receptor beta chains sequenced from one sample in a study of T-cell memory formation after mild COVID-19. TCRdb processed the 5' RACE reads anew with MiXCR; each CDR3 protein has one entry. The sample holds a few hundred thousand distinct CDR3 sequences, about 16% seen once. What was sequenced was PBMCs or a T cell subset sorted from them (not recorded which). The receptor set was obtained from a man between 18 and 29 years old who had mild COVID-19 (a few samples of this study predate the infection). Cell type and time point are not known.

This clonotype has more than one count but fewer than ten. V and J are TRBV7-3 and TRBJ2-1; no clear D gene. Between the trimmed V and J ends, which lost 4 bases and 6 bases, there was a span of 7 bases. The CDR3 has 12 residues. The germline V gene encodes CDR1 SGHTA and CDR2 FQGTGA. The CDR3 DNA sequence: TGTGCCAGCAGCTCCACAAGCAATGAGCAGTTCTTC. Residues: CASSSTSNEQFF.

This clonotype was found a few times. The rearrangement uses TRBV7-9 and TRBJ1-1; 7 bases align to TRBD1. The CDR3 runs 13 residues. The trim removed 1 base at V and 11 bases at J, leaving 7 bases unmatched. CDR1 is SEHNR and CDR2 is FQNEAQ in the germline V gene (reference sequence). CDR3 sequence reads: CASSLVEGARAFF. The CDR3 coding sequence is TGTGCCAGCAGCTTAGTGGAGGGGGCGCGGGCTTTCTTT.

The rearrangement uses TRBV4-3 and TRBJ2-1, with D maybe TRBD1 (6 bases). With 4 bases removed from V and 0 bases from J, the gap between germline ends came to 10 bases. The CDR3 sequence is 15 residues long. From germline, CDR1 is LGHNA and CDR2 YSLEER. CDR3 sequence: CASSRDTSSYNEQFF. CDR3 bases: TGCGCCAGCAGCCGGGACACGAGCTCCTACAATGAGCAGTTCTTC.

This clonotype was detected a few times. The rearrangement joins TRBV25-1 to TRBJ1-2; the D is unclear. Germline V gene lookup returns CDR1 MGHDK and CDR2 SYGVNS. Between the trimmed V and J ends, which lost 4 bases and 7 bases, there was a span of 7 bases. The CDR3 runs to 11 residues. The CDR3 protein is CASSADVGYTF. DNA of the CDR3: TGTGCCAGCAGTGCCGACGTTGGCTACACCTTC.